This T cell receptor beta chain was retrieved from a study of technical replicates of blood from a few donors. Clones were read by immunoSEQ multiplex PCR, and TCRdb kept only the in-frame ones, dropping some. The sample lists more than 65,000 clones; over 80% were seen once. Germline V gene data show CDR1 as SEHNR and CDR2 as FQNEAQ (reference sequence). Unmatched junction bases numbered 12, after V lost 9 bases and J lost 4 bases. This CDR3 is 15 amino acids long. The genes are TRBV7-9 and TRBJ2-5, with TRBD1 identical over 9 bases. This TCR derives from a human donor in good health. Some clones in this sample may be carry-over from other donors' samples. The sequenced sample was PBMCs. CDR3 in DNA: TGTGCCAGTAACCCCGGGGACAGGGAGGGAGAGACCCAGTACTTC. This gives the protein CASNPGDREGETQYF.